The next 6 T cell receptor beta chains were all read from a single sample in a study of shared clonotypes between healthy human individuals. Using immunoSEQ multiplex PCR, the repertoire was profiled, and TCRdb retains in-frame clones only, with some absent. The sample has approximately 2,000,000 clones, 80% to 95% seen once. Naive CD8 isolation took CD45RO-negative cells positively selected for CCR7 and excluded terminally differentiated effector memory CD45RA+ cells. The sequenced sample consisted of naive CD8+ T cells from PBMCs. Receptors were obtained from a man aged 18 to 30 in good health. Some clones in this sample may be carry-over from other donors' samples.

V is TRBV18 and J is TRBJ2-1, with D possibly TRBD2 on 5 matching bases. Looked up from germline, CDR1 is KGHSH and CDR2 is LQKENI. Trimming left V 3 bases short and J 5 bases short, with 14 bases between. The CDR3 length is 15 residues. Here the CDR3 reads CASSPPRRSDNEQFF. CDR3 sequence (DNA): TGTGCCAGCTCACCTCCTAGGAGGAGCGACAATGAGCAGTTCTTC.

Here the CDR3 reads CASSYTGPGYGYTF. The DNA of the CDR3 is TGTGCCAGCAGCTACACTGGCCCCGGGTATGGCTACACCTTC. The genes are TRBV6-5 and TRBJ1-2; D remains ambiguous. The CDR3 spans 14 residues. CDR1 MNHEY and CDR2 SVGAGI come from the germline V gene. Trimming cost V 6 bases and J 5 bases, with 16 bases left between them.

Turning to this clone: The sample carries other DNA sequences with the same CDR3. CDR3 sequence (DNA): TGTGCCAGCAGCGTAGGGACAGGGAGGAATGAAAAACTGTTTTTT. Translation: CASSVGTGRNEKLFF. V is TRBV9 and J is TRBJ1-4, with 8 bases lining up with TRBD1. This CDR3 is built from 15 residues. The V gene's germline CDR1 is SGDLS and CDR2 YYNGEE. V lost 0 bases and J lost 5; bases outside the gene matches: 3. Full variable domain (rest looked up from reference TRBV9 and TRBJ1-4): DSGVTQTPKHLITATGQRVTLRCSPRSGDLSVYWYQQSLDQGLQFLIQYYNGEERAKGNILERFSAQQFPDLHSELNLSSLELGDSALYFCASSVGTGRNEKLFFGSGTQLSVL.

The chain links TRBV6-1 to TRBJ2-1; no clear D. Looked up from germline, CDR1 is MNHNS and CDR2 is SASEGT. Trimming took off 3 bases at V and 9 bases at J, with 12 bases between the two ends. The CDR3 runs 13 residues. CDR3 loop: CASSDEGIGEQFF. The CDR3 nucleotides read TGTGCCAGCAGTGACGAAGGTATCGGTGAGCAGTTCTTC.

This clone was observed a single time. The chain is built from TRBV5-6 and TRBJ2-1; TRBD2 agrees at 8 bases. The V gene's germline CDR1 is SGHDT and CDR2 YYEEEE. The CDR3 extends over 13 amino acids. V lost 4 bases, J lost 9 bases, and 6 bases stayed unmatched. CDR3 coding DNA: TGTGCCAGCAGCACGGGGACTAGGGGTGAGCAGTTCTTC. Translating gives CASSTGTRGEQFF.

The CDR3 DNA follows: TGTGCCACCAGCAGAGTGCCGGGGTCAGAGGCCTACGAGCAGTACTTC. Translation gives CATSRVPGSEAYEQYF. The J gene is TRBJ2-7, the V gene TRBV15, with D tentatively TRBD2 (5 bases). There are 16 residues in the CDR3. CDR1 is LNHNV and CDR2 is YYDKDF in the germline V gene (reference sequence). Trimming left V 1 base short and J 2 bases short, with 15 bases between.